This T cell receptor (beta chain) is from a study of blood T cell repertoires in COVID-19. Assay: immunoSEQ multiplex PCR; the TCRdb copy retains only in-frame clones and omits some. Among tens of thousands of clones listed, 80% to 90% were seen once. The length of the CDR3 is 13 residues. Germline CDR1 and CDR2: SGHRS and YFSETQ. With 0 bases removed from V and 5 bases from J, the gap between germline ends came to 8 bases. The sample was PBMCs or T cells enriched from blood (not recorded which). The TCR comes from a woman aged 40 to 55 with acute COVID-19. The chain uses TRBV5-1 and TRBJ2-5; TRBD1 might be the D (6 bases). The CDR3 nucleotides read TGCGCCAGCAGCTTGGACAGGGTTGAGACCCAGTACTTC. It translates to CASSLDRVETQYF. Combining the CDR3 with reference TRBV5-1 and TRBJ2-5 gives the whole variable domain KAGVTQTPRYLIKTRGQQVTLSCSPISGHRSVSWYQQTPGQGLQFLFEYFSETQRNKGNFPGRFSGRQFSNSRSEMNVSTLELGDSALYLCASSLDRVETQYFGPGTRLLVL.